A single TCR beta chain is shown here with its context. This clone was observed a handful of times. The target of this receptor is not known. No quality values exist for individual bases; no much larger clone is one base distant. Including the terminal cysteine and phenylalanine, the CDR3 comprises 15 residues. Just CDR3 DNA is preserved here, 45 bases in frame from base 1. From a lookup of the germline V gene, CDR1 and CDR2 are SQVTM and ANQGSEA. Trimming removed 6 bases from V and 1 base from J; the gene matches leave 4 bases unexplained. This specimen's time point label, interpreted: about four weeks on oral tofacitinib. The sample's treatment or condition, from its label and the paper: oral pan-JAK inhibitor, 5-10 mg twice daily. Lesional scalp punch biopsies and peripheral blood were obtained from alopecia areata patients. After PBMCs were isolated by density centrifugation and stained for CD3, CD4 and CD8, a FACSAria was used to sort CD4+ and CD8+ T cells.

Library preparation used the immunoSEQ multiplex PCR assay. For TCR sequencing, RNA was extracted from every sample and reverse transcribed into cDNA to serve as template. First-strand cDNA was synthesized using SuperScript III with a 2:1 mix of oligo-dT and random hexamers. Amplification bias was assessed with a synthetic immune receptor repertoire, and residual bias was removed computationally. As for the authors' bioinformatics: Raw reads were preprocessed for error removal, and CDR3 was defined according to IMGT conventions as running from the conserved cysteine to phenylalanine. Clonality was calculated as 1 minus Shannon entropy normalized by log2 of the number of productive unique TCRs. Scalp TCRbeta sequences were cross-referenced with sorted blood CD4 and CD8 repertoires so that the CD4 or CD8 identity of scalp clones could be inferred. TCRdb provides this immuneACCESS table in a form limited to in-frame rearrangements. Some clones are lacking; in checked studies, under half of them reflect an unresolved V gene, and why the rest are absent is not known. D and trimming were read from the DNA, whereas the V and J calls and clone size are those reported in that table. The sample contains over 120,000 clones, less than 70% of them found a single time. More than 15% of the sample is held by the ten biggest clonotypes.

The sample is drawn from a study of CD8+ T cells in alopecia areata (dated by TCRdb to the late 2010s). About the full investigation: The treated patients, all with moderate-to-severe alopecia areata, were enrolled in an open-label pilot trial of oral tofacitinib given at 5 to 10 mg twice daily. Biopsies were taken from tofacitinib-treated patients at baseline and at 4 and 24 weeks of treatment, and a later scalp biopsy was taken in several of the tofacitinib-treated patients. Amplification of TCRbeta CDR3 regions was done by immunoSEQ multiplex PCR using 35 Vbeta forward primers and 13 Jbeta reverse primers. RNA came from the PAXgene miRNA kit for fixed scalp, the miRNeasy kit for PBMCs, and the RNeasy kit for mouse skin. In treated patients, disease severity was measured using the SALT score, which gives the percentage of scalp surface area affected. Patients received tofacitinib for 6 to 18 months and were then followed off drug for 6 months to check for delayed response and recurrence. High-throughput TCRbeta sequencing was used to examine T cell clonal expansion in alopecia areata in both the C3H/HeJ mouse model and human patients. Human TCRbeta sequencing covered scalp tissue and sorted CD4+ and CD8+ peripheral blood T cells from patchy and totalis/universalis alopecia areata patients and healthy controls. Scalp clonality was compared across normal scalp (n=4), patchy alopecia areata scalp (n=8), and alopecia totalis/universalis scalp (n=8).

Points the paper makes about the study in general: During tofacitinib treatment, many expanded lesional clones stuck around in both scalp and blood, and this persistence may partly explain why relapse happens after treatment is stopped. Scalp clonality and the number of expanded CD8+ clones among the top 100 scalp clones were significantly decreased by tofacitinib. Compared with normal scalp, lesional scalp, particularly in alopecia totalis/universalis, had higher clonality and more expanded CD8+ clones, which suggests antigenic drive. Unlike mouse skin, where gammadelta T cells dominate, normal human skin contains resident alphabeta T cells that get sequenced too, which complicates analysis of the scalp TCR repertoire. Because the treated cohort was small and had just a single nonresponder, larger studies are needed to establish links between baseline CD8+ expansion and response. Compared with mice, TCR sequences shared between patients were less clear, possibly partly because of HLA diversity across the patient population.

Sequenced material: CD8+ T cells sorted from blood, taken at week 4, from a patient treated with tofacitinib. The chain was built from TRBV29-1 and TRBJ2-2, and 11 junctional nucleotides match TRBD2. This sequence originates from a human donor with alopecia areata. CDR3 reads: CSVLLAGVNTGELFF. The bases read TGCAGCGTCCTACTAGCGGGGGTGAACACCGGGGAGCTGTTTTTT.